The table lists the clone carrying this TCR beta chain with a few counts. Its specificity is unknown. The CDR3 is 13 residues long. The ends lost 6 bases at V and 6 bases at J; junction bases unmatched: 7. Germline loops: CDR1 MNHEY, CDR2 SVGAGI. The data stem from a study of T cell responses to AZD1222 COVID-19 vaccine. The assay was immunoSEQ multiplex PCR, and TCRdb's table has in-frame clones only and misses some. The sample has 120,000 to 150,000 clones; around 88% are singletons. Notes on the study in general: Of the AZD1222 recipients, only six were seropositive at baseline.

The sample here was peripheral blood, taken on day 0 of MenACWY control vaccination. The chain is built from TRBV6-5 and TRBJ1-2; 7 nucleotides align to TRBD1. This TCR derives from an adult in good health. The DNA of the CDR3 is TGTGCCAGCAGGGTCCAGGGGGAAGATGGCTACACCTTC. Translation gives CASRVQGEDGYTF.